The 9 T cell receptor beta chains reported below all come from one sample, sequenced in a study of cytomegalovirus exposure and HLA in healthy donors. A multiplex PCR was run with 60 Vbeta primers and 13 Jbeta primers. The assay was immunoSEQ multiplex PCR, and TCRdb's table has in-frame clones only and misses some. Among about 150,000 clones listed, around 80% were seen once. Input material: PBMCs. These receptors all come from a man aged 25 to 40 in good health and CMV-seronegative.

This chain uses TRBV7-2 with TRBJ2-5; possible D gene TRBD2, 6 bases. The DNA end is more similar to TRBJ2-7, so the J call may be wrong. The CDR3 has 16 residues. From germline, CDR1 is SGHTA and CDR2 FQGNSA. CDR3 nucleotide sequence: TGTGCCAGCAGCTTAGACGGTGGAGGGCAAGGCTACGAGCAGTACTTC. It yields the protein CASSLDGGGQGYEQYF.

The gene calls are TRBV5-6 and TRBJ2-1, with TRBD2 matching 8 bases. Germline V gene lookup returns CDR1 SGHDT and CDR2 YYEEEE. V lost 5 bases and J lost 15; bases outside the gene matches: 19. The CDR3 has 15 residues. CDR3 sequence (DNA): TGTGCCAGCAGTCAGGATGATAGCGGGGCCTCGTCTAGGTTCTTC. Translating gives CASSQDDSGASSRFF.

The chain has TRBV6-5 and TRBJ1-5, with a weak D call TRBD1 (5 bases). Germline loops: CDR1 MNHEY, CDR2 SVGAGI. V dropped 3 bases and J dropped 4 bases, with 10 bases sitting between them. This CDR3 comprises 14 residues. The CDR3 DNA follows: TGTGCCAGCAGTTATAGTCCAGGGAATCAGCCCCAGCATTTT. It encodes CASSYSPGNQPQHF.

The genes are TRBV28 and TRBJ1-1; a possible D gene is TRBD1 (6 bases). Germline values: CDR1 MDHEN, CDR2 SYDVKM. The CDR3 sequence is 11 residues long. Trimming stripped 7 bases from V and 4 bases from J, with 7 bases between. CDR3 residues: CASMGATEAFF. CDR3 DNA sequence: TGTGCCAGCATGGGGGCCACTGAAGCTTTCTTT. Complete variable domain (other parts from reference TRBV28 and TRBJ1-1): DVKVTQSSRYLVKRTGEKVFLECVQDMDHENMFWYRQDPGLGLRLIYFSYDVKMKEKGDIPEGYSVSREKKERFSLILESASTNQTSMYLCASMGATEAFFGQGTRLTVV.

This CDR3 is CASSATNENIQYF. The CDR3 DNA follows: TGTGCCAGCAGCGCTACTAATGAAAACATTCAGTACTTC. J is TRBJ2-4 and V is TRBV14; D call uncertain. CDR1 is SGHDN, CDR2 FVKESK, per germline. This CDR3 contains 13 residues. V lost 5 bases, J lost 5 bases, and 10 bases lay in between.

This chain uses TRBV7-2 with TRBJ2-7; TRBD1 might be the D (5 bases). The V end was cut by 2 bases, the J end by 2 bases, with 10 bases between. CDR1 SGHTA and CDR2 FQGNSA come from the germline V gene. There are 14 residues in the CDR3. The CDR3 nucleotides read TGTGCCAGCAGCTTAACAGGAACCACCTACGAGCAGTACTTC. Translated, it gives CASSLTGTTYEQYF.

This chain joins TRBV15 and TRBJ1-4, with TRBD1 matching 8 bases. CDR1 is LNHNV, CDR2 YYDKDF, per germline (reference sequence). With V trimmed by 5 bases and J by 7 bases, 3 bases remained unmatched. This CDR3 region has 13 residues. Here the CDR3 reads CATSSTGAEKLFF. The CDR3, as DNA: TGTGCCACCAGCTCGACAGGGGCTGAAAAACTGTTTTTT.

The V gene is TRBV5-1, the J gene TRBJ2-7; TRBD2 aligns across 12 bases. This CDR3 spans 17 amino acids. The germline V gene has CDR1 SGHRS and CDR2 YFSETQ. V dropped 1 base and J dropped 3; count of bases not matched to a gene: 8. The CDR3 spells CASSLSLAGGPGYEQYF. The CDR3 DNA is TGCGCCAGCAGCTTGAGCCTAGCGGGAGGGCCGGGCTACGAGCAGTACTTC.

V usage is TRBV30 and J usage is TRBJ1-6; 8 bases line up with TRBD1. Unmatched junction bases numbered 11, after V lost 6 bases and J lost 10 bases. The V gene's germline CDR1 is GTSNPN and CDR2 SVGIG (reference sequence). The CDR3 is made up of 14 amino acids. The CDR3 is CACSLTGVRSPLHF. CDR3 in DNA: TGTGCCTGCAGCCTGACAGGGGTGAGGTCACCCCTCCACTTT.